The clone carrying this T cell receptor (beta chain) appeared once. The target antigen is unknown. This entry comes from a study of cytomegalovirus exposure and HLA in healthy donors. Clones were read by immunoSEQ multiplex PCR, and TCRdb kept only the in-frame ones, dropping some. This table holds 120,000 or so clones, roughly 90% found once. The study, taken as a whole, reports: Reported results showed that the classifier diagnosed cytomegalovirus status with high specificity and sensitivity.

CDR1 is LNHNV, CDR2 YYDKDF, per germline (reference sequence). The CDR3 consists of 16 residues. V was clipped by 1 base and J by 4 bases; unmatched bases: 9. The clonotype comes from a woman younger than 30 in good health and CMV-seronegative. The chain has TRBV15 and TRBJ2-7; 8 bases map to TRBD2. The specimen was PBMCs. The chain's CDR3 is CATSRGGAGVGYEQYF. In DNA form, the CDR3 reads TGTGCCACCAGCAGAGGCGGAGCGGGAGTAGGGTACGAGCAGTACTTC.